The TCR beta chain under discussion was sequenced for a study of blood T cell repertoires in COVID-19. About the research overall: The study drew acute and convalescent COVID-19 samples from the United States, Italy and Spain.

The study recruited people aged about 18 to 90 years across roughly 23 US areas. Within 2 weeks before study entry, exposed participants met a COVID-19 case. Only in-frame clones appear in the TCRdb table, and some are missing; sequencing was by immunoSEQ multiplex PCR. The sample carries 200,000 to 250,000 clones, approximately 90% recorded once. The V end was cut by 4 bases, the J end by 4 bases, with 11 bases between. CDR3 size: 13 residues. Germline CDR1 and CDR2: SGHRS and YFSETQ. This rearrangement joins TRBV5-1 to TRBJ1-2; TRBD1 is a possible D gene (6 bases). Material for sequencing was PBMCs or T cells enriched from blood (not recorded which). The clonotype originates from a man over 45 who had been exposed to COVID-19. CDR3 nucleotides: TGCGCCAGCAGCGGGGACACACCCTATGGCTACACCTTC. Its protein is CASSGDTPYGYTF.